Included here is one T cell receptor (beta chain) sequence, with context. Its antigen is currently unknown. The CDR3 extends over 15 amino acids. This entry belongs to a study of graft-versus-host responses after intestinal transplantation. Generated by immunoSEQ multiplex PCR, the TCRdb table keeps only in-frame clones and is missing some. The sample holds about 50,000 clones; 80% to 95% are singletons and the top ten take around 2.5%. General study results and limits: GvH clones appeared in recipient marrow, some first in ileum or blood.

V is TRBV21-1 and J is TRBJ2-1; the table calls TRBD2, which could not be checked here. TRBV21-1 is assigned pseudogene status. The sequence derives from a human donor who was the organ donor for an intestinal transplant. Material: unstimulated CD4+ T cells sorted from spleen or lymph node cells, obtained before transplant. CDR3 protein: CASSKVWRLSNEQFF. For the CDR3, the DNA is TGTGCCAGCAGCAAAGTATGGAGACTTAGCAATGAGCAGTTCTTC.